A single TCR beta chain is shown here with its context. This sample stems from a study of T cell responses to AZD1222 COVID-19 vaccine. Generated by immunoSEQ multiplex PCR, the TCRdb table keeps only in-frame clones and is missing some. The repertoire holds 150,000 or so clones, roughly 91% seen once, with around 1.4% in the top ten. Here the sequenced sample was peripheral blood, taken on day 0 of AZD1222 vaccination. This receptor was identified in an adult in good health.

The CDR3 is CASSAPGQGRETQYF. As DNA, the CDR3 is TGTGCCAGCAGTGCACCGGGACAGGGGCGGGAGACCCAGTACTTC. The chain employs TRBV6-6 and TRBJ2-5, with 10 nucleotides matching TRBD1. This CDR3 is built from 15 residues. Germline V gives CDR1 MNHNY, CDR2 SVGAGI (reference sequence). With V trimmed by 5 bases and J by 5 bases, 8 bases remained unmatched.